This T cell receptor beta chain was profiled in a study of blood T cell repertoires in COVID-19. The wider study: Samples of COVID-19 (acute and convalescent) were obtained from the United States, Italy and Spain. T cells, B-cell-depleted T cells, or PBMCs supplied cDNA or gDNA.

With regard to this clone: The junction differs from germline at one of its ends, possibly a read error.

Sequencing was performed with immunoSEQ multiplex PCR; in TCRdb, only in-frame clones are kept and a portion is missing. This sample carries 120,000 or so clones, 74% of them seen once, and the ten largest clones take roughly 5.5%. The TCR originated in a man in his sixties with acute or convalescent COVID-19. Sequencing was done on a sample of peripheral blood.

As DNA, the CDR3 is TGTGCCAGCAGCCTAGACAGGGGACGCGGCTACACCTTC. As protein: CASSLDRGRGYTF. The rearrangement uses TRBV11-3 and TRBJ1-2; 8 bases align to TRBD1. In germline, CDR1 is SGHNT, CDR2 YENEEA. The CDR3 covers 13 residues.